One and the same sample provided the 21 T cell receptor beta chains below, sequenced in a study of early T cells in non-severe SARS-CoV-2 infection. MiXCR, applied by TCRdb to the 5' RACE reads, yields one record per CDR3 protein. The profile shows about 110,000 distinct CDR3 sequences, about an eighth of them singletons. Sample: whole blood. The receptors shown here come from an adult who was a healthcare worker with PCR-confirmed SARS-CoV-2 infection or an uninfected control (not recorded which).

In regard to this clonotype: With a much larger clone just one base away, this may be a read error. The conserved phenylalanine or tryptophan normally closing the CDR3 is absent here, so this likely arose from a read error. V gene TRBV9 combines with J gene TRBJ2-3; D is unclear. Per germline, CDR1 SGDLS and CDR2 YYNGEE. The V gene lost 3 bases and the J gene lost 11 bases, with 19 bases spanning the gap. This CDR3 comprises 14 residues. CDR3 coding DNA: TGTGCCAGCAGCGGCCTCCGGCCTCACCGGTGGCAGTATCTT. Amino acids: CASSGLRPHRWQYL.

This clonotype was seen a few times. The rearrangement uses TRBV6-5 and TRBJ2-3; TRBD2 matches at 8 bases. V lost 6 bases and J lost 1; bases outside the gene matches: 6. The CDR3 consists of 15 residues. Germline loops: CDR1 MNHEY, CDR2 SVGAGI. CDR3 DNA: TGTGCCAGCAGATCCCCGACTAGCGGCACAGATACGCAGTATTTT. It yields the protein CASRSPTSGTDTQYF.

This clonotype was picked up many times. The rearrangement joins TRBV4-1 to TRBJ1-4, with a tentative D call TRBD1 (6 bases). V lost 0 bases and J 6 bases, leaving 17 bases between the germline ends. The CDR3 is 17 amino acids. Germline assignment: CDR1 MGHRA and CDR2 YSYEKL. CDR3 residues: CASSQDWAQGGYEKLFF. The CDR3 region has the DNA TGCGCCAGCAGCCAAGATTGGGCACAGGGAGGTTATGAAAAACTGTTTTTT.

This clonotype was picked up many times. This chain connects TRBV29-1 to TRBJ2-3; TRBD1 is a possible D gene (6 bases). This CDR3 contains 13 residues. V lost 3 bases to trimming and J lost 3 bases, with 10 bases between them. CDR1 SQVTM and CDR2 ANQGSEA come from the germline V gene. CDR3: CSVDEGGTDTQYF. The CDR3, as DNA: TGCAGCGTTGATGAAGGGGGAACAGATACGCAGTATTTT.

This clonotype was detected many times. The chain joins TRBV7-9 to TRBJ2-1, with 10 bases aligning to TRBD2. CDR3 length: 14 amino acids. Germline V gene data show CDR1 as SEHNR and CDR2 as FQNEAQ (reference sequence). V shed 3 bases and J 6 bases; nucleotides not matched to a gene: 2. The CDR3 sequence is CASSFPSGSNEQFF. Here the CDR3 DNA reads TGTGCCAGCAGCTTTCCTAGCGGGAGCAATGAGCAGTTCTTC.

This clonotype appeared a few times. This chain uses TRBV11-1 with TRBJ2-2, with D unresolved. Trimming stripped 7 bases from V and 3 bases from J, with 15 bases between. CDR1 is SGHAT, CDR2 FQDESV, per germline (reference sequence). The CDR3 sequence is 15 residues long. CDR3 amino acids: CASTPVGLDTGELFF. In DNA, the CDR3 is TGTGCCAGCACGCCAGTGGGCCTAGACACCGGGGAGCTGTTTTTT. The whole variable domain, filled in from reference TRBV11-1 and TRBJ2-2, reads EAEVAQSPRYKITEKSQAVAFWCDPISGHATLYWYRQILGQGPELLVQFQDESVVDDSQLPKDRFSAERLKGVDSTLKIQPAELGDSAMYLCASTPVGLDTGELFFGEGSRLTVL.

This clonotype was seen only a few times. Here the CDR3 DNA reads TGTGCCAGCTCACCTCTAGCGGGGGACAAAGAGACCCAGTACTTC. Translation: CASSPLAGDKETQYF. The rearrangement joins TRBV18 to TRBJ2-5, with 10 bases lining up with TRBD2. CDR3 length equals 15 residues. Germline V gene data show CDR1 as KGHSH and CDR2 as LQKENI. V shed 3 bases and J 3 bases; nucleotides not matched to a gene: 4.

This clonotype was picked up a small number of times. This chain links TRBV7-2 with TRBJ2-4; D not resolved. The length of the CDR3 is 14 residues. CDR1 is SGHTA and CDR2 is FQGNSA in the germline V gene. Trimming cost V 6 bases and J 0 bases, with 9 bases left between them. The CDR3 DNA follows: TGTGCCAGCAGTTTGACAATAGCCAAAAACATTCAGTACTTC. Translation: CASSLTIAKNIQYF.

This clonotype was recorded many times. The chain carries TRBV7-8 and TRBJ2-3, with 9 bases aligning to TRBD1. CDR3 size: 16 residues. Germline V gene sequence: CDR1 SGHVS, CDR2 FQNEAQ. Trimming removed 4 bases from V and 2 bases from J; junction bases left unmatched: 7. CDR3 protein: CASSSTGGGFTDTQYF. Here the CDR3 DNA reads TGTGCCAGCAGCTCGACAGGGGGAGGCTTCACAGATACGCAGTATTTT.

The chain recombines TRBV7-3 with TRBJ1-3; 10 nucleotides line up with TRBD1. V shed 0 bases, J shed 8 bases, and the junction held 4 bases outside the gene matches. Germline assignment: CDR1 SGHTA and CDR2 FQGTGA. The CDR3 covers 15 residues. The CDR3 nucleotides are TGTGCCAGCAGCTTAACGGGACAGGGGTTCGACACCATATATTTT. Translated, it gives CASSLTGQGFDTIYF.

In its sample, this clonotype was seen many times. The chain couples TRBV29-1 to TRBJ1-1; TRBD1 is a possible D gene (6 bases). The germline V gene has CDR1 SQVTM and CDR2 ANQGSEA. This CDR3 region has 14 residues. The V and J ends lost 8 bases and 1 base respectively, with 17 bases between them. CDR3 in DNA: TGCAGCTCAGGCGTACAGGGATCGAACACTGAAGCTTTCTTT. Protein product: CSSGVQGSNTEAFF.

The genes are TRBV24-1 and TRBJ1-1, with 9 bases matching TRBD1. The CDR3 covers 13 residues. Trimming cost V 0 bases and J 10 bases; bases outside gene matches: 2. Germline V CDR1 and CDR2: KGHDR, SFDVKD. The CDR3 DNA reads TGTGCCACCAGTGATTTGAGGACAGGGGTAGCTTTCTTT. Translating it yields CATSDLRTGVAFF.

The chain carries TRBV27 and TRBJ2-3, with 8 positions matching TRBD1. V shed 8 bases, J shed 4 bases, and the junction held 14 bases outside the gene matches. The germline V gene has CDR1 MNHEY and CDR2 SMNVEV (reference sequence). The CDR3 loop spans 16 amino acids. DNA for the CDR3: TGTGCCAGCTCTTGGACAGGGCAATATGATGCAGATACGCAGTATTTT. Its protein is CASSWTGQYDADTQYF.

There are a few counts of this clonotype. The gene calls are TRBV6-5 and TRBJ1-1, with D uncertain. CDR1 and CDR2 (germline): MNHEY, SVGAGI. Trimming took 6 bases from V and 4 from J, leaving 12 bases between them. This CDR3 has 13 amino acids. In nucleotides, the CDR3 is TGTGCCAGCAGGCCAAGGGTGAGCACTGAAGCTTTCTTT. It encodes CASRPRVSTEAFF.

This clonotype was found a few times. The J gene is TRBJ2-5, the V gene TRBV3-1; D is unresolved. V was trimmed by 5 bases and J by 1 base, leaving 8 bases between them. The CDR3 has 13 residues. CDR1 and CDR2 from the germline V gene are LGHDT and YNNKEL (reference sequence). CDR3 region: CASSELGQETQYF. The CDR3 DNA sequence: TGTGCCAGCAGCGAACTGGGCCAAGAGACCCAGTACTTC.

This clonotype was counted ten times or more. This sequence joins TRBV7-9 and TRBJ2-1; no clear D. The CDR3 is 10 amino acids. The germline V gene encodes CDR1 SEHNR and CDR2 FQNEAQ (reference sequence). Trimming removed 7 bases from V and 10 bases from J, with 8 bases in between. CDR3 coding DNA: TGTGCCAGCACCGCTGAGGAGCAGTTCTTC. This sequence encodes CASTAEEQFF.

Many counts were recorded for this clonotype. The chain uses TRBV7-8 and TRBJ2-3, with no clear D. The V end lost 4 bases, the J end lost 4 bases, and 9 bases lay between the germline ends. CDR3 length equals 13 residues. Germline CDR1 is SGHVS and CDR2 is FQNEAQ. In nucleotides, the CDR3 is TGTGCCAGCAGCTCCTCACTCGCAGATACGCAGTATTTT. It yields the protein CASSSSLADTQYF.

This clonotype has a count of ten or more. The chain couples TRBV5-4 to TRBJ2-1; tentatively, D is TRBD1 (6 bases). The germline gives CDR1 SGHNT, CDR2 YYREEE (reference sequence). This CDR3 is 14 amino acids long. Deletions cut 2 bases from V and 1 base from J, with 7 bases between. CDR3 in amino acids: CASSFRGSYNEQFF. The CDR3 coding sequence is TGTGCCAGCAGCTTTAGGGGGTCCTACAATGAGCAGTTCTTC. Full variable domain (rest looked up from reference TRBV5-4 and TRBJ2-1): ETGVTQSPTHLIKTRGQQVTLRCSSQSGHNTVSWYQQALGQGPQFIFQYYREEENGRGNFPPRFSGLQFPNYSSELNVNALELDDSALYLCASSFRGSYNEQFFGPGTRLTVL.

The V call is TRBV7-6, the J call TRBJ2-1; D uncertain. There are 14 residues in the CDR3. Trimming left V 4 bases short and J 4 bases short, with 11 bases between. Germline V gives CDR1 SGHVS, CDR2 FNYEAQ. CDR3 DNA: TGTGCCAGCAGCTCCCCCACGTCTTACAATGAGCAGTTCTTC. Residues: CASSSPTSYNEQFF.

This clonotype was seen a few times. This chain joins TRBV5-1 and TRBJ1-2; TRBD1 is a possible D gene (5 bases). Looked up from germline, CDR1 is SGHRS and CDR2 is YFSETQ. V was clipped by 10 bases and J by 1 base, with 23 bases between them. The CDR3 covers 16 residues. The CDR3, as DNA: TGCGCCTGCTTACAGTCTCCCCGAAGGGGTAACTATGGCTACACCTTC. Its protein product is CACLQSPRRGNYGYTF.

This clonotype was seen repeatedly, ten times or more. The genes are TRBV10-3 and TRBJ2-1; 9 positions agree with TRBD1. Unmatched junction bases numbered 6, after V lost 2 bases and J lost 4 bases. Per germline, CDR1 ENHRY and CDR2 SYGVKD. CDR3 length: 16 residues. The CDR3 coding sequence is TGTGCCATCAGTGAGCCACACGGGACAGGGTACAATGAGCAGTTCTTC. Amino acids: CAISEPHGTGYNEQFF.